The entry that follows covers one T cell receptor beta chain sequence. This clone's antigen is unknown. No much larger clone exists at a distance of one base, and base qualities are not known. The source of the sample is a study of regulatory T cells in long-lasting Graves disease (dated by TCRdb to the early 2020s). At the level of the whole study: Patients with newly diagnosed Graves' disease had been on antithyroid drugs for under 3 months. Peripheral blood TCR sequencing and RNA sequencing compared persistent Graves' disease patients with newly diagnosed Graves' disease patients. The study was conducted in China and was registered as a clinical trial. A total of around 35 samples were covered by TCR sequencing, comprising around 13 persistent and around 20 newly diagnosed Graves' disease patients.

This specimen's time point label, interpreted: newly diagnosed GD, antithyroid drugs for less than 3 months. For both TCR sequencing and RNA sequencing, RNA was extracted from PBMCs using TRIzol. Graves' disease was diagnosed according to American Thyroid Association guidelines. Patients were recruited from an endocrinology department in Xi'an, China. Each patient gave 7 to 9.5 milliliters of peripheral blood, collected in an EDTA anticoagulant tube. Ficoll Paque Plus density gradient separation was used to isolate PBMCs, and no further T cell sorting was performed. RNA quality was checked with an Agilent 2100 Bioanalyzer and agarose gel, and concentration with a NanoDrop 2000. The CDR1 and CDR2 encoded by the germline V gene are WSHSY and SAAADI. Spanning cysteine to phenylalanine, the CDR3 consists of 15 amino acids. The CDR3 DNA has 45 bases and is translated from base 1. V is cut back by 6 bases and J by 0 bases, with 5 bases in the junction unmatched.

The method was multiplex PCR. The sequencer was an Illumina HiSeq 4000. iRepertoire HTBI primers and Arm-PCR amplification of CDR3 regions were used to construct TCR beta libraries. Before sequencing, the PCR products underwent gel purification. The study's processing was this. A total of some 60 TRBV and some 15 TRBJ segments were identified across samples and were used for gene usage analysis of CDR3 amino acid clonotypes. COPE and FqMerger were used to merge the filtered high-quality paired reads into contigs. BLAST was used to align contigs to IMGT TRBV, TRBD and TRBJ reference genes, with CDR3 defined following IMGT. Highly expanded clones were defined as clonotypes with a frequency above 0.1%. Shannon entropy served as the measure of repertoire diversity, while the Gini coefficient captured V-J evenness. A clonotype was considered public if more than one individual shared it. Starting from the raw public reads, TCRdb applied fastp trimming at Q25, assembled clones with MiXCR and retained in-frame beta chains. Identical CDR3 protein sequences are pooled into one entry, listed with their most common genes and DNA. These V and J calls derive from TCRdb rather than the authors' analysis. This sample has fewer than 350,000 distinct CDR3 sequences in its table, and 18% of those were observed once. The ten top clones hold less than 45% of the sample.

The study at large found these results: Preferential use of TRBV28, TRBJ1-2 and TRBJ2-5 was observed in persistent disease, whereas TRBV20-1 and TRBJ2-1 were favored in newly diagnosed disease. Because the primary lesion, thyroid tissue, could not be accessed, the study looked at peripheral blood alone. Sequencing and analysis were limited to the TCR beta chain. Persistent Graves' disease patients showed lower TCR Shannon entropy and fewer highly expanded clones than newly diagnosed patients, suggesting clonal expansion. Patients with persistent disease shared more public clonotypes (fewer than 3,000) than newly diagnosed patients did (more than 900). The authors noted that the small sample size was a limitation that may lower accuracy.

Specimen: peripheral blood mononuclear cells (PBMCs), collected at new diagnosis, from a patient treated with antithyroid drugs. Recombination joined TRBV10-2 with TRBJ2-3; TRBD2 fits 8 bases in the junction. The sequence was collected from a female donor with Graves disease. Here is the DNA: TGCGCCAGCAGGGGACTAGGATCAAGCACAGATACGCAGTATTTT. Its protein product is CASRGLGSSTDTQYF.